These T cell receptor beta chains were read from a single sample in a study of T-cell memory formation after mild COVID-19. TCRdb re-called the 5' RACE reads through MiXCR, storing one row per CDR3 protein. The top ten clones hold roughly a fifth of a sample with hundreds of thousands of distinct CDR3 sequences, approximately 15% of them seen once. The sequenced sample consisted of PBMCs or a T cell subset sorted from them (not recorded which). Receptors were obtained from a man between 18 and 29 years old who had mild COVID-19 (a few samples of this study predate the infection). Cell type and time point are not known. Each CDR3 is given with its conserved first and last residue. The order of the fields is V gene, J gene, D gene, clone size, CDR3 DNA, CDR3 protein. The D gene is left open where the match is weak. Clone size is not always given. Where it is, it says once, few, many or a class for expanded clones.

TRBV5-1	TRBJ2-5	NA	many	TGCGCCAGCAGCTTGGCCGTATTAAGCGATGAGACCCAGTACTTC	CASSLAVLSDETQYF
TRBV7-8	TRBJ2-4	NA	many	TGTGCCAGCAGCCCTCAAACAGGGTCGGTGGACATTCAGTACTTC	CASSPQTGSVDIQYF
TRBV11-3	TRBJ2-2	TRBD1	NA	TGTGCCAGCAGCCGACCCCGGGGACAGGCAAACACCGGGGAGCTGTTTTTT	CASSRPRGQANTGELFF
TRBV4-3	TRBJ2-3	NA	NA	TGCGCCAGCAGCCAAGAGTTCTTCACAGATACGCAGTATTTT	CASSQEFFTDTQYF
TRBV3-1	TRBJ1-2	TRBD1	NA	TGTGCCAGCAGCCCCGGGACAGGGGGCTTTGGCTACACCTTC	CASSPGTGGFGYTF
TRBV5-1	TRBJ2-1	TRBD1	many	TGCGCCAGCAGCCTGACAGGGGGCGCTTACAATGAGCAGTTCTTC	CASSLTGGAYNEQFF
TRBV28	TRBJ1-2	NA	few	TGTGCCAGCAAATACGACCGGGACTACAATGGCTACACCTTC	CASKYDRDYNGYTF
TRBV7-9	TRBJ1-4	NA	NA	TGTGCCAGCAGCAATAACCAGGGGATTAATGAAAAACTGTTTTTT	CASSNNQGINEKLFF
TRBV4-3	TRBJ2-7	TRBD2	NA	TGCGCCAGCAGCCAAGATCCTGGGGGGGTCTACTCCGAGCAGTACTTC	CASSQDPGGVYSEQYF
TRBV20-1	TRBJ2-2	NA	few	TGCAGTGCTAGGCCGGGGGTGAACACCGGGGAGCTGTTTTTT	CSARPGVNTGELFF
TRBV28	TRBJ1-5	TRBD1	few	TGTGCCAGCAGTTTAACAGGGGGGTTCTGGCCCCAGCATTTT	CASSLTGGFWPQHF
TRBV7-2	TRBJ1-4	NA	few	TGTGCCAGCAGCTTATTCAGCGGTGTGGGTGAAAAACTGTTTTTT	CASSLFSGVGEKLFF
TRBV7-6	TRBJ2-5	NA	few	TGTGCCAGCAGCTTAAAGGGAACGCCGACGGTACCCCCCGGGGAGACCCAGTACTTC	CASSLKGTPTVPPGETQYF
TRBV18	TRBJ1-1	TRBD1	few	TGTGCCAGCTCACCCAAAAGCGGGACAGGGGGCGCGGCTTTCTTT	CASSPKSGTGGAAFF
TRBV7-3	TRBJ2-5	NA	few	TGTGCCAGCAGCTTGTTCCCGTACGCCGGGGAGACCCAGTACTTC	CASSLFPYAGETQYF
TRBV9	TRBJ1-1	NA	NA	TGTGCCAGCAGCGAAGCACGAACCGGGAGTAACACTGAAGCTTTCTTT	CASSEARTGSNTEAFF
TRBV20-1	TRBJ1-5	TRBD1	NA	TGCAGTGCCCCAGGGACAGGGGCGCAGCCCCAGCATTTT	CSAPGTGAQPQHF
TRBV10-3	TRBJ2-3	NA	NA	TGTGCCATCAGTGAGTCACAGGGACTAACGCAGTATTTT	CAISESQGLTQYF
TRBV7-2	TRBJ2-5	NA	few	TGTGCCAGCAGCTCTCTGGGGCACATCCTTGAGACCCAGTACTTC	CASSSLGHILETQYF
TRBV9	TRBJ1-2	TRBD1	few	TGTGCCAGCAGCGTAGCCCTAAGACAGGGGGGTTATGGCTACACCTTC	CASSVALRQGGYGYTF
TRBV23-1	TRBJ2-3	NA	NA	TGCGCCAGCAGATATTCCGGGACGCCCGCAGATACGCAGTATTTT	CASRYSGTPADTQYF
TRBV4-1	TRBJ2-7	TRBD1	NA	TGCGCCAGCAGCCTCGCCGGGACAGGGGTCTCCTACGAGCAGTACTTC	CASSLAGTGVSYEQYF
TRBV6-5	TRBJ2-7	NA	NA	TGTGCCAGCAGTTACACCGTCAGCCCCTCCTACGAGCAGTACTTC	CASSYTVSPSYEQYF
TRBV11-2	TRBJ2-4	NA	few	TGTGCCAGCAGCTTAAATCGTGGCGGAGGGAACATTCAGTACTTC	CASSLNRGGGNIQYF
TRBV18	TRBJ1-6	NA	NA	TGTGCCAGCTCACCAGACACACCGTTAAGTTATAATTCACCCCTCCACTTT	CASSPDTPLSYNSPLHF
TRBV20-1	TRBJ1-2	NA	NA	TGCAGTGCTAGATACGGTCGGCTACCTAACTATGGCTACACCTTC	CSARYGRLPNYGYTF
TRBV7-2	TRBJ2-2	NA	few	TGTGCCAGCAGCCGTCGTTTAGCGGCCGGGGAGCTGTTTTTT	CASSRRLAAGELFF
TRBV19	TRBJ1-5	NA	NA	TGTGCCAGTAGTATGAGGGATCGTCAGCCCCAGCATTTT	CASSMRDRQPQHF
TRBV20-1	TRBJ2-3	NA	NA	TGCAGTGCTAGAGACCCCCAACAGGGCACAGATACGCAGTATTTT	CSARDPQQGTDTQYF
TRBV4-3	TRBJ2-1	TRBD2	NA	TGCGCCAGCAGCCTCTCGGGGCGGGGGGAATATGAGCAGTTCTTC	CASSLSGRGEYEQFF
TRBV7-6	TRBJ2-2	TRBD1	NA	TGTGCCAGCAGCGTTGGACAGGGTGGCACCGGGGAGCTGTTTTTT	CASSVGQGGTGELFF
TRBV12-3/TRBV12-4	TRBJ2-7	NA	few	TGTGCCAGCAGCTATTCAGACACCACCTACGAGCAGTACTTC	CASSYSDTTYEQYF
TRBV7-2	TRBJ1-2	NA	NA	TGTGCCAGCAGCCAAGGTGGAGGGGCCCCAGGGTTATTCTCCGCGGCCAACTATGGCTACACCTTC	CASSQGGGAPGLFSAANYGYTF
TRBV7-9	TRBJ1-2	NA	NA	TGTGCCAGCAGCCCTCTCGGGACGCTCGTCTATGGCTACACCTTC	CASSPLGTLVYGYTF
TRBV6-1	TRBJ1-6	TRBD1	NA	TGTGCCAGCAGTCCTGGACAGGTCCAATCACCCCTCCACTTT	CASSPGQVQSPLHF
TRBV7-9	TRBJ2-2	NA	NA	TGTGCCAGCAGAGCGACAGGAGACACCGGGGAGCTGTTTTTT	CASRATGDTGELFF
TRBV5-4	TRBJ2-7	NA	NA	TGTGCCAGCAGCTTCCCAGAGTCCTACGAGCAGTACTTC	CASSFPESYEQYF
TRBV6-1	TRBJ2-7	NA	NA	TGTGCCAGCAGTGAATCGACGACAGCCGCCTCCTACGAGCAGTACTTC	CASSESTTAASYEQYF
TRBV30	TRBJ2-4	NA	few	TGTGCCTGGAGTACTCACCACCCCGGGCCTCAGTACTTC	CAWSTHHPGPQYF
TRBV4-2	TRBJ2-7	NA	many	TGTGCCAGCAGCCCCGGGACTGGGGACCCCTACGAGCAGTACTTC	CASSPGTGDPYEQYF